This T cell receptor beta chain was recorded in a study of control samples from healthy donors and cancer patients. The CDR3 has 19 residues. V shed 0 bases, J shed 5 bases, and the junction held 11 bases outside the gene matches. The germline gives CDR1 SGHRS, CDR2 YFSETQ. Data came from immunoSEQ multiplex PCR; TCRdb stores just in-frame clones and leaves some out. The sample has fewer than 300,000 clones, around 80% seen once. This receptor was identified in a woman aged 55-69 years with lung cancer. The sample was PBMCs. This sequence joins TRBV5-1 and TRBJ2-7; TRBD2 matches 16 bases. The CDR3 sequence: CASSLDGTSGGANIDEQYF. The DNA of the CDR3 is TGCGCCAGCAGCTTGGATGGGACTAGCGGGGGGGCCAATATCGACGAGCAGTACTTC.